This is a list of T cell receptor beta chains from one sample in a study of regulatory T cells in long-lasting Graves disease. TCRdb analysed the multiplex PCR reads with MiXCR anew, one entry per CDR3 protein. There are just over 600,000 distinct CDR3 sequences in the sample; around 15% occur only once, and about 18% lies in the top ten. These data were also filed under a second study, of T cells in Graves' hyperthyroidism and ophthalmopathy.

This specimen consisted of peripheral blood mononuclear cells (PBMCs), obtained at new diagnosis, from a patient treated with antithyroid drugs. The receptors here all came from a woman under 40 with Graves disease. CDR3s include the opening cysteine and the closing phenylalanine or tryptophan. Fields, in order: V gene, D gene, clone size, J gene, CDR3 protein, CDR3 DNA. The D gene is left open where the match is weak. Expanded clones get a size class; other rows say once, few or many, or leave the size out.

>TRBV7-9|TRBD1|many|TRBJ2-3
CASSWRTGGTDTQYF
TGTGCCAGCAGCTGGCGGACAGGGGGCACAGATACGCAGTATTTT
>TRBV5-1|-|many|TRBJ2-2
CASSSTLGELFF
TGCGCCAGCAGCTCCACACTCGGGGAGCTGTTTTTT
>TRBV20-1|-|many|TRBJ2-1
CSASAVYNEQFF
TGCAGTGCTAGCGCGGTCTACAATGAGCAGTTCTTC
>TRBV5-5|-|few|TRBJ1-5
CASSLGHTNSNQPQHF
TGTGCCAGCAGCTTAGGTCACACCAATAGCAATCAGCCCCAGCATTTT
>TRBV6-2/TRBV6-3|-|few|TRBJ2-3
CASSYPPDTQYF
TGTGCCAGCAGTTACCCCCCAGATACGCAGTATTTT
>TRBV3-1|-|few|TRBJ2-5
CASSRWTVQETQYF
TGTGCCAGCAGCCGATGGACAGTCCAAGAGACCCAGTACTTC
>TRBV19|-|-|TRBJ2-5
CASSMAVGGETQYF
TGTGCCAGTAGTATGGCGGTGGGGGGAGAGACCCAGTACTTC
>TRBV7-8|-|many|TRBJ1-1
CASSFGASTEAFF
TGTGCCAGCAGCTTCGGGGCAAGCACTGAAGCTTTCTTT
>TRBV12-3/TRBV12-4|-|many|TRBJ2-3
CASSSVTTSTDTQYF
TGTGCCAGCAGTTCAGTCACAACTTCAACAGATACGCAGTATTTT
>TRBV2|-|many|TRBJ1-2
CASRPGWTYPYGYTF
TGTGCCAGCAGACCCGGGTGGACCTACCCTTATGGCTACACCTTC
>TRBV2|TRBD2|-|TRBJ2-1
CASGQAGGRSEQFF
TGTGCCAGCGGTCAAGCGGGGGGCAGGAGTGAGCAGTTCTTC
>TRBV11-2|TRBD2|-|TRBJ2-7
CASSLDLRAGLVGGEQYF
TGTGCCAGCAGCTTAGATCTACGGGCGGGACTAGTAGGTGGTGAGCAGTACTTC
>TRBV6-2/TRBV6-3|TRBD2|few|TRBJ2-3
CASSEARYSGISTDTQYF
TGTGCCAGCAGTGAAGCAAGATATAGCGGGATAAGCACAGATACGCAGTATTTT
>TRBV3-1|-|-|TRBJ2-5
CASTRPPGRKTQYF
TGTGCCAGCACCCGTCCCCCAGGGCGGAAGACCCAGTACTTC
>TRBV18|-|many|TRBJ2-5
CASSPQGGETQYF
TGTGCCAGCAGCCCACAGGGTGGAGAGACCCAGTACTTC
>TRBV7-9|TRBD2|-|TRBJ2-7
CASSAVSGSPYEQYF
TGTGCCAGCAGCGCCGTTAGCGGGAGCCCCTACGAGCAGTACTTC
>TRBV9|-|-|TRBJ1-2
CASSVGGRGAPGYTF
TGTGCCAGCAGCGTAGGGGGACGCGGGGCACCTGGCTACACCTTC
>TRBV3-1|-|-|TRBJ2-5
CASSYVRDSQETQYF
TGTGCCAGCAGCTACGTCCGGGACTCCCAAGAGACCCAGTACTTC
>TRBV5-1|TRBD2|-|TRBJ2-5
CASSAGTSGSMETQYF
TGCGCCAGCAGCGCCGGGACTAGCGGGAGTATGGAGACCCAGTACTTC
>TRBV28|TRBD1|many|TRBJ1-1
CASSLGQLNTEAFF
TGTGCCAGCAGCTTGGGACAGCTGAACACTGAAGCTTTCTTT
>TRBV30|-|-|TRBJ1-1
CAWGTGSEAFF
TGTGCCTGGGGTACAGGGTCGGAAGCTTTCTTT
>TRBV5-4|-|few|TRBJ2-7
CASSKEGYSYEQYF
TGTGCCAGCAGCAAAGAGGGGTACTCCTACGAGCAGTACTTC
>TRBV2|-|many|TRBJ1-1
CASSGQRAEAFF
TGTGCCAGCAGTGGGCAGAGGGCTGAAGCTTTCTTT
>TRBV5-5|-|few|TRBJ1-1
CASSSSFTYTEAFF
TGTGCCAGCAGCTCAAGTTTTACGTACACTGAAGCTTTCTTT
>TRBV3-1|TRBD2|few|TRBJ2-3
CASSQDRGRAADTQYF
TGTGCCAGCAGCCAAGATCGCGGGAGGGCGGCAGATACGCAGTATTTT
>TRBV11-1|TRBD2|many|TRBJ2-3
CASSPRGGLTDTQYF
TGTGCCAGCAGCCCACGGGGGGGACTCACAGATACGCAGTATTTT
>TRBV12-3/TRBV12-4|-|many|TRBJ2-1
CASSFAGGPYNEQFF
TGTGCCAGCAGTTTCGCCGGTGGACCATACAATGAGCAGTTCTTC
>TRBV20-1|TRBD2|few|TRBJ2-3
CSANSVTSGNTDTQYF
TGCAGTGCTAACTCCGTGACTAGCGGGAACACAGATACGCAGTATTTT